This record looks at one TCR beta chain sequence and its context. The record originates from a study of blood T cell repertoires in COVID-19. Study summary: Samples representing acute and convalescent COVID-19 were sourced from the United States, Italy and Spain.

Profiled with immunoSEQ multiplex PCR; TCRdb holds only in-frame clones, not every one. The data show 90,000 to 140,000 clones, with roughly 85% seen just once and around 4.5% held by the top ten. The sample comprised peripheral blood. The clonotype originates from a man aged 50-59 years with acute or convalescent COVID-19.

Here the CDR3 reads CASSLSGQGRTNEKLFF. In DNA, the CDR3 is TGTGCCAGCAGTTTAAGCGGACAGGGGCGTACTAATGAAAAACTGTTTTTT. The chain uses TRBV28 and TRBJ1-4; TRBD1 aligns across 9 bases. The germline V gene encodes CDR1 MDHEN and CDR2 SYDVKM. CDR3 length: 17 amino acids. V was pared by 2 bases and J by 2 bases, with 6 bases of the junction left unmatched.